Here is one T cell receptor (beta chain) with its context. Its matching antigen is unknown. These data come from a study of vaccination effects on CD4 cells after COVID-19. Trimming removed 0 bases at V and 3 bases at J, with 0 bases between. Germline CDR1 is SGHRS and CDR2 is YFSETQ. This CDR3 is 11 amino acids long. Antigen-specific CD4+ T cells were expanded (with viral peptide pools) by the ViraFEST assay ahead of sequencing. Culture lasted 10 days before CD4+ T cell isolation. As their vaccination, participants received two doses of either BNT162b2 or mRNA-1273. A few million PBMC were placed in each well, which was supplemented with approximately 9.7 IU/ml IL-2 and approximately 10 ug/ml peptides. The method was immunoSEQ multiplex PCR; TCRdb's version includes in-frame clones alone and lacks a portion of them. The sample has tens of thousands of clones; about three quarters are singletons.

The source of this sequence is a human donor who received a COVID-19 vaccine. The sequenced sample was CD4+ T cells from PBMCs cultured with HCoV-229E spike peptides, obtained after COVID-19 vaccination. This chain uses TRBV5-1 with TRBJ2-5; the D is unclear. CDR3 in amino acids: CASSLEETQYF. The DNA for the CDR3 is TGCGCCAGCAGCTTGGAAGAGACCCAGTACTTC.